This TCR beta chain emerged from a study of human T cells and chemical hapten exposure. General study points: TCRs above 1 in 1000 frequency stayed constant with DPC sensitization.

The table lists this clonotype with many counts. Its antigen remains unknown. The junction shows a germline mismatch at one end, possibly a read error. Germline V gene data show CDR1 as LNHDA and CDR2 as SQIVND (reference sequence). The length of the CDR3 is 14 residues. Individual cDNA molecules (in the library) carried attached unique molecular identifiers. Methods used by the authors: From 23,224 to 690,600 TCRs were found per sample, with a median of approximately 92,000. MiXCR, run by TCRdb on the RACE reads, gives a single entry per CDR3 protein. These V and J calls rely on TCRdb rather than the paper's analysis. The sample has approximately 44,000 distinct CDR3 sequences; 4.4% are singletons. Documented time point: healthy volunteer bleed at 2 weeks. Total RNA extraction was carried out from unfractionated whole blood.

The clonotype originates from a human donor in good health. Some clones in this sample may be carry-over from other donors' samples. Sample: whole blood. V gene TRBV19 combines with J gene TRBJ2-2, with 7 bases that match TRBD1. This CDR3 is CASTLQGNPGELFF. CDR3 bases: TGTGCCAGTACCTTACAGGGGAACCCCGGGGAGCTGTTTTTT.